The 5 T cell receptor beta chains listed next were all sequenced from one sample in a study of T cells in tuberculosis. Sequencing used immunoSEQ multiplex PCR; TCRdb keeps in-frame clones, though not all of them. The repertoire has 35,000 to 55,000 clones, 90% to 95% of them found once; the top ten carry roughly 7%. Sequenced input: PBMCs. These receptors came from a donor between 10 and 35 years old with latent tuberculosis or without tuberculosis infection.

The CDR3 region has the DNA TGCAGCGTGGGGACTAGCGGGGGAATTAGCGAGCAGTTCTTC. Its protein is CSVGTSGGISEQFF. This chain joins TRBV29-1 and TRBJ2-1; the match to TRBD2 covers 14 bases. The CDR3 loop spans 14 amino acids. Germline lookup yields CDR1 SQVTM and CDR2 ANQGSEA. With 6 bases clipped from V and 10 bases from J, the junction kept 8 bases outside the gene matches.

J is TRBJ2-1 and V is TRBV7-6; D uncertain. This CDR3 is 13 amino acids long. The germline gives CDR1 SGHVS, CDR2 FNYEAQ. V lost 5 bases and J lost 5, with 10 bases in between. The CDR3 DNA follows: TGTGCCAGCAGCCCCCGGAGAAACAATGAGCAGTTCTTC. This codes for CASSPRRNNEQFF.

This rearrangement joins TRBV19 to TRBJ1-5, with a possible D match to TRBD1 (5 bases). V lost 3 bases and J lost 7, with 19 bases in between. Germline lookup yields CDR1 LNHDA and CDR2 SQIVND (reference sequence). CDR3 length equals 16 residues. The CDR3 protein is CASSILWQAGAQPQHF. CDR3 nucleotide sequence: TGTGCCAGTAGTATTCTATGGCAGGCTGGGGCCCAGCCCCAGCATTTT.

The gene calls are TRBV11-3 and TRBJ1-2, with 7 positions matching TRBD1. CDR1 is SGHNT, CDR2 YENEEA, per germline. CDR3 size: 13 residues. Losses at the gene ends were 5 bases for V and 4 bases for J; bases not matched to a gene: 4. The CDR3 spells CASSKGQVYGYTF. DNA of the CDR3: TGTGCCAGCAGCAAAGGACAGGTCTATGGCTACACCTTC. The variable domain in full, completed from reference TRBV11-3 and TRBJ1-2, reads EAGVVQSPRYKIIEKKQPVAFWCNPISGHNTLYWYLQNLGQGPELLIRYENEEAVDDSQLPKDRFSAERLKGVDSTLKIQPAELGDSAVYLCASSKGQVYGYTFGSGTRLTVV.

This sequence joins TRBV29-1 and TRBJ1-1; TRBD1 matches at 7 bases. Germline loops: CDR1 SQVTM, CDR2 ANQGSEA. The CDR3 runs to 13 residues. Trimming cost V 6 bases and J 1 base; bases outside gene matches: 5. CDR3 DNA sequence: TGCAGCGTGAACAGGGGTTCGAACACTGAAGCTTTCTTT. As protein: CSVNRGSNTEAFF.